This entry lists 30 T cell receptor beta chains sequenced from one sample in a study of monozygotic twins with inflammatory bowel disease (dated by TCRdb to about 2019). Libraries were built with 5' RACE. The reads were generated on an Illumina HiSeq 2500. The reads were reprocessed in TCRdb, with one entry per CDR3 protein sequence and no accompanying DNA. This sample's table lists around 220,000 distinct CDR3 sequences. The top ten hold around 7.7% of the sample. Material: blood. These receptor sequences come from a human donor with ulcerative colitis or Crohn's disease, or a healthy co-twin of an affected twin (not recorded which).

The V and J genes are TRBV7-2 and TRBJ2-1; TCRdb selects TRBD1, and the lack of DNA leaves this call unchecked. Germline V lookup: CDR1 SGHTA, CDR2 FQGNSA. The CDR3 length is 13 residues. The CDR3 reads CASNPRGSNEQFF.

V gene TRBV27 combines with J gene TRBJ1-1. CDR3 size: 13 residues. The germline V gene encodes CDR1 MNHEY and CDR2 SMNVEV (reference sequence). The CDR3 is CASSFLTDTEAFF.

The chain has TRBV18 and TRBJ1-5. The V gene's germline CDR1 is KGHSH and CDR2 LQKENI. This CDR3 is built from 15 residues. The CDR3 sequence is CASSGGTGSNQPQHF.

CDR3: CASSSLSSYNEQFF. V gene TRBV11-2 combines with J gene TRBJ2-1. The CDR3 contains 14 residues. From germline, CDR1 is SGHAT and CDR2 FQNNGV.

This chain connects TRBV27 to TRBJ1-2; TCRdb's assignment of TRBD1 cannot be checked, as there is no DNA. The CDR3 totals 13 residues. Looked up from germline, CDR1 is MNHEY and CDR2 is SMNVEV (reference sequence). CDR3: CASSFPNRDGYTF.

CDR3 residues: CASSLGERGYTNEQFF. The chain uses TRBV27 and TRBJ2-1; absent DNA, TCRdb's TRBD1 call cannot be checked. Per the germline V gene, CDR1 is MNHEY and CDR2 is SMNVEV (reference sequence). CDR3 length: 16 residues.

The rearrangement joins TRBV12-3 or TRBV12-4 to TRBJ2-3; TCRdb selects TRBD1, and the lack of DNA leaves this call unchecked. This CDR3 has 15 residues. CDR3 in amino acids: CASRRLDSDTDTQYF.

The V call is TRBV5-1, the J call TRBJ2-3; the TRBD1 assignment by TCRdb is unverifiable without DNA. CDR3 length: 15 residues. Germline CDR1 SGHRS, CDR2 YFSETQ. CDR3 in amino acids: CASSPDSLPTDTQYF.

The chain combines TRBV6-5 with TRBJ1-2; TCRdb returns TRBD1, unconfirmable since there is no DNA. Germline CDR1 MNHEY, CDR2 SVGAGI. This CDR3 has 13 residues. The CDR3 spells CASRPGTGRGYTF.

V gene TRBV7-2 combines with J gene TRBJ2-1. Germline lookup yields CDR1 SGHTA and CDR2 FQGNSA. There are 12 residues in the CDR3. Here the CDR3 reads CASSPLLNEQFF.

The gene calls are TRBV19 and TRBJ1-5; TCRdb indicates TRBD1, and absent DNA this call remains unverified. The CDR3 loop spans 15 amino acids. The V gene's germline CDR1 is LNHDA and CDR2 SQIVND (reference sequence). The CDR3 loop reads CASSIGEGWRQPQHF.

The V gene is TRBV27, the J gene TRBJ2-3; the TCRdb call, TRBD2, lacks DNA for checking. Germline CDR1 reads MNHEY; CDR2 reads SMNVEV (reference sequence). The CDR3 has 15 residues. Here the CDR3 reads CASILSAGNRDTQYF.

V gene TRBV12-3 or TRBV12-4 combines with J gene TRBJ1-6. The CDR3 extends over 15 amino acids. CDR3 sequence: CASSFTGRLQTPLHF.

The genes are TRBV27 and TRBJ1-4; the D call from TCRdb, TRBD1, cannot be confirmed without DNA. CDR1 is MNHEY and CDR2 is SMNVEV in the germline V gene (reference sequence). There are 17 residues in the CDR3. CDR3 sequence reads: CASSPRAGRPTNEKLFF.

The V call is TRBV7-6, the J call TRBJ2-1. This CDR3 has 13 amino acids. Germline lookup yields CDR1 SGHVS and CDR2 FNYEAQ. CDR3 residues: CASSGGLNNEQFF.

The chain has TRBV5-4 and TRBJ2-5; lacking DNA, the TRBD1 call made by TCRdb goes unchecked. CDR1 SGHNT and CDR2 YYREEE come from the germline V gene (reference sequence). The length of the CDR3 is 15 residues. The CDR3 region is CASRPGTESQETQYF.

The chain joins TRBV6-2 or TRBV6-3 to TRBJ2-2; TCRdb's D call of TRBD2 is untestable without DNA. This CDR3 comprises 17 residues. Germline CDR1 and CDR2: MNHEY and SVGEGT. The CDR3 region is CASSSPGRTDNTGELFF.

This chain links TRBV11-2 with TRBJ2-5; TCRdb gives TRBD2 as the D gene, but with no DNA this cannot be confirmed. CDR1 is SGHAT and CDR2 is FQNNGV in the germline V gene. This CDR3 has 18 amino acids. CDR3 protein: CASSLGGLAGGRMETQYF.

This rearrangement joins TRBV12-3 or TRBV12-4 to TRBJ1-1; with no DNA, the TCRdb D assignment of TRBD1 cannot be verified. The CDR3 spans 14 residues. The CDR3 spells CASSLATGSTEAFF.

The V and J genes are TRBV18 and TRBJ2-7; the TRBD1 assignment by TCRdb is unverifiable without DNA. The germline gives CDR1 KGHSH, CDR2 LQKENI. CDR3 size: 14 residues. The chain's CDR3 is CASSQDRVTYEQYF.

The chain uses TRBV10-3 and TRBJ1-1; TCRdb returns TRBD1, unconfirmable since there is no DNA. Germline V lookup: CDR1 ENHRY, CDR2 SYGVKD. This CDR3 comprises 14 residues. The CDR3 is CAISMGQGDTEAFF.

The chain uses TRBV5-1 and TRBJ2-7; TCRdb indicates TRBD2, and absent DNA this call remains unverified. This CDR3 contains 14 residues. Germline V gives CDR1 SGHRS, CDR2 YFSETQ. The CDR3 spells CASSQLAGPYEQYF.

The chain combines TRBV27 with TRBJ1-5. CDR1 is MNHEY and CDR2 is SMNVEV in the germline V gene (reference sequence). The CDR3 has 14 residues. The CDR3 reads CASASGGLNQPQHF.

The CDR3 sequence is CASSLWENTEAFF. This chain joins TRBV11-2 and TRBJ1-1. Germline loops: CDR1 SGHAT, CDR2 FQNNGV. The CDR3 extends over 13 amino acids.

This chain links TRBV6-5 with TRBJ1-6; lacking DNA, the TRBD1 call made by TCRdb goes unchecked. CDR3 length: 12 residues. Germline V gene sequence: CDR1 MNHEY, CDR2 SVGAGI. The chain's CDR3 is CASSPGGSPLHF.

This chain connects TRBV12-3 or TRBV12-4 to TRBJ1-4; TCRdb outputs TRBD1, but without DNA this stays unchecked. This CDR3 region has 17 residues. This CDR3 is CASRQGPWDNGNEKLFF.

The genes are TRBV30 and TRBJ2-1. CDR3 length equals 12 residues. Germline values: CDR1 GTSNPN, CDR2 SVGIG (reference sequence). This chain's CDR3 is CAWSVETYEQFF. Based on the CDR3 plus reference TRBV30 and TRBJ2-1, the full variable domain is SQTIHQWPATLVQPVGSPLSLECTVEGTSNPNLYWYRQAAGRGLQLLFYSVGIGQISSEVPQNLSASRPQDRQFILSSKKLLLSDSGFYLCAWSVETYEQFFGPGTRLTVL.

This sequence joins TRBV2 and TRBJ1-1; TCRdb picks TRBD1, but there is no DNA to check that call. Germline-derived CDR1 and CDR2 are SNHLY and FYNNEI. This CDR3 comprises 14 residues. CDR3 in amino acids: CASTPGGGNTEAFF.

This chain connects TRBV10-3 to TRBJ1-1; the TRBD1 assignment by TCRdb is unverifiable without DNA. The CDR3 consists of 14 residues. Per germline, CDR1 ENHRY and CDR2 SYGVKD. The CDR3 sequence is CAISDRTGHTEAFF.

The chain carries TRBV7-9 and TRBJ2-7; TCRdb gives TRBD2 as the D gene, but with no DNA this cannot be confirmed. This CDR3 is built from 15 residues. CDR1 is SEHNR and CDR2 is FQNEAQ in the germline V gene (reference sequence). Here the CDR3 reads CASSRPGLAIYEQYF.